This entry lists 24 T cell receptor beta chains sequenced from one sample in a study of CD8 T cells in Susac syndrome. cDNA came from about 0.5 to 1 ug RNA primed by random hexamers. TCRdb fed the immunoSEQ multiplex PCR reads into MiXCR, producing one record per CDR3 protein. The sample lists about 130,000 distinct CDR3 sequences; approximately 89% were seen once. Sequenced sample: CD8+ T cells from PBMCs. These receptors all stem from a human donor with multiple sclerosis.

A single count supports this clonotype. The chain couples TRBV24-1 to TRBJ2-1, with 9 bases matching TRBD1. CDR1 and CDR2 from the germline V gene are KGHDR and SFDVKD. The CDR3 has 15 amino acids. Trimming took 7 bases from V and 5 from J; bases not matched to a gene: 8. The CDR3 DNA follows: TGTGCCACCAGCCCTAGACAGGGGGGAGACAATGAGCAGTTCTTC. As protein: CATSPRQGGDNEQFF.

The gene calls are TRBV7-8 and TRBJ1-2; no reliable D call. The CDR3 is 14 amino acids. Trimming removed 6 bases from V and 7 bases from J, with 18 bases in between. Looked up from germline, CDR1 is SGHVS and CDR2 is FQNEAQ. The CDR3 bases are TGTGCCAGCAGACAAAGAGTTGGAGCTGGTGGCTACACCTTC. This codes for CASRQRVGAGGYTF.

This chain uses TRBV12-3 or TRBV12-4 with TRBJ2-2, with no clear D. The ends were cut back, 4 bases at V and 6 bases at J, with 6 bases in the middle. The CDR3 sequence is 12 residues long. CDR3 DNA sequence: TGTGCCAGCAGTTGGGTACCCGGGGAGCTGTTTTTT. It translates to CASSWVPGELFF.

CDR3 region: CAWSAGTSGNEQFF. The CDR3 nucleotides are TGTGCCTGGAGTGCCGGGACTAGCGGAAATGAGCAGTTCTTC. V and J are TRBV30 and TRBJ2-1; TRBD2 agrees at 11 bases. V lost 1 base, J lost 7 bases, and 3 bases stayed unmatched. The CDR3 has 14 residues. Germline V gives CDR1 GTSNPN, CDR2 SVGIG (reference sequence).

V is TRBV29-1 and J is TRBJ2-5, with 9 bases identical to TRBD1. Looked up from germline, CDR1 is SQVTM and CDR2 is ANQGSEA. The CDR3 loop spans 14 amino acids. The junction had 13 bases not matched to a gene; V was cut back by 2 bases and J by 12 bases. DNA of the CDR3: TGCAGCGTTGAATTGGTTGGACAGGGGCCAACGAAGTACTTC. It encodes CSVELVGQGPTKYF.

V and J are TRBV29-1 and TRBJ2-3; maybe TRBD2 (7 bases). The V and J ends lost 5 bases and 2 bases respectively, with 20 bases between them. CDR3 length equals 16 residues. CDR1 is SQVTM, CDR2 ANQGSEA, per germline. The CDR3 loop reads CSVRGGTAGPTDTQYF. DNA for the CDR3: TGCAGCGTTAGGGGGGGGACGGCGGGACCCACAGATACGCAGTATTTT.

The chain uses TRBV6-2 or TRBV6-3 and TRBJ2-7; TRBD2 agrees at 15 bases. In germline, CDR1 is MNHEY, CDR2 SVGEGT. J lost 4 bases, V lost 5 bases, and 6 bases had no gene match. This CDR3 is 16 amino acids long. The CDR3: CASSGLAGGPGYEQYF. For the CDR3, the DNA is TGTGCCAGCAGTGGACTAGCGGGAGGGCCGGGTTACGAGCAGTACTTC.

V is TRBV25-1 and J is TRBJ1-2; 9 bases fit TRBD1. The germline gives CDR1 MGHDK, CDR2 SYGVNS. CDR3 size: 15 residues. J was trimmed by 2 bases and V by 4 bases; bases with no gene match: 5. CDR3 amino acids: CASSAPTGGNYGYTF. CDR3 bases: TGTGCCAGCAGTGCCCCGACAGGGGGGAACTATGGCTACACCTTC.

V and J are TRBV20-1 and TRBJ1-1; D unresolved. V lost 3 bases, J lost 4 bases, and 12 bases lay in between. CDR3 length equals 13 residues. CDR1 is DFQATT, CDR2 SNEGSKA, per germline (reference sequence). The CDR3 coding sequence is TGCAGTGCTAGGCTGGCTTTGAGCACTGAAGCTTTCTTT. This encodes CSARLALSTEAFF.

V gene TRBV20-1 combines with J gene TRBJ2-7; no clear D. The CDR3 loop spans 14 amino acids. V was pared by 0 bases and J by 6 bases, with 15 bases between. Per the germline V gene, CDR1 is DFQATT and CDR2 is SNEGSKA (reference sequence). CDR3 residues: CSARDTPDWAEQYF. For the CDR3, the DNA is TGCAGTGCTAGAGATACCCCGGATTGGGCCGAGCAGTACTTC.

The chain is built from TRBV10-3 and TRBJ1-2, with TRBD1 matching 12 bases. Germline V CDR1 and CDR2: ENHRY, SYGVKD. CDR3 length: 13 amino acids. V shed 9 bases, J shed 6 bases, and the junction held 5 bases outside the gene matches. The DNA for the CDR3 is TGTGCCATAGGGACAGGGGGCCTCGATGGCTACACCTTC. As protein: CAIGTGGLDGYTF.

The chain has TRBV19 and TRBJ2-7; possibly TRBD1 for D (5 bases). Germline V CDR1 and CDR2: LNHDA, SQIVND (reference sequence). Trimming removed 5 bases from V and 2 bases from J, with 7 bases in between. The CDR3 covers 12 residues. The CDR3 spells CASSGAPYEQYF. CDR3 DNA sequence: TGTGCCAGTAGTGGGGCACCCTACGAGCAGTACTTC.

The chain combines TRBV6-6 with TRBJ2-7; 10 bases line up with TRBD2. The CDR3 extends over 15 amino acids. With V trimmed by 7 bases and J by 5 bases, 11 bases remained unmatched. Germline values: CDR1 MNHNY, CDR2 SVGAGI (reference sequence). The CDR3 protein is CASTGLAGVAHEQYF. Written as DNA, the CDR3 is TGTGCCAGCACCGGTCTAGCGGGAGTCGCGCACGAGCAGTACTTC.

This rearrangement joins TRBV11-2 to TRBJ1-5; tentatively, D is TRBD1 (6 bases). V lost 1 base, J lost 4 bases, and 11 bases lay in between. The germline gives CDR1 SGHAT, CDR2 FQNNGV. CDR3 length: 15 residues. CDR3 nucleotide sequence: TGTGCCAGCAGCTTAGGGACAGCCTTGAATCAGCCCCAGCATTTT. It codes for CASSLGTALNQPQHF. Full variable domain (rest looked up from reference TRBV11-2 and TRBJ1-5): EAGVAQSPRYKIIEKRQSVAFWCNPISGHATLYWYQQILGQGPKLLIQFQNNGVVDDSQLPKDRFSAERLKGVDSTLKIQPAKLEDSAVYLCASSLGTALNQPQHFGDGTRLSIL.

V gene TRBV27 combines with J gene TRBJ1-2; 7 bases agree with TRBD1. This CDR3 region has 13 residues. CDR1 MNHEY and CDR2 SMNVEV come from the germline V gene (reference sequence). The junction had 6 bases not matched to a gene; V was cut back by 3 bases and J by 8 bases. This CDR3 reads CASSFSTGYGYTF. For the CDR3, the DNA is TGTGCCAGCAGTTTTTCGACAGGGTACGGCTACACCTTC.

The chain has TRBV9 and TRBJ1-1; no definite D call. The CDR3 consists of 12 residues. The germline V and J ends were trimmed by 7 bases and 4 bases, with 11 bases remaining between them. Germline V CDR1 and CDR2: SGDLS, YYNGEE. CDR3 nucleotides: TGTGCCAGCGGACCAACTGGCACTGAAGCTTTCTTT. Amino acids: CASGPTGTEAFF.

This rearrangement joins TRBV7-2 to TRBJ2-7; 8 bases match TRBD2. Germline V gene sequence: CDR1 SGHTA, CDR2 FQGNSA. After removal of 5 bases from V and 0 bases from J, the junction contained 3 bases not matched to a gene. CDR3 length equals 14 residues. This CDR3 reads CASSPSGGSYEQYF. The DNA of the CDR3 is TGTGCCAGCAGCCCCAGCGGGGGCTCCTACGAGCAGTACTTC. Full variable domain (missing parts from reference TRBV7-2 and TRBJ2-7): GAGVSQSPSNKVTEKGKDVELRCDPISGHTALYWYRQSLGQGLEFLIYFQGNSAPDKSGLPSDRFSAERTGGSVSTLTIQRTQQEDSAVYLCASSPSGGSYEQYFGPGTRLTVT.

The chain employs TRBV19 and TRBJ2-7; either TRBD1 or TRBD2 may fit D (5 bases each). Germline V lookup: CDR1 LNHDA, CDR2 SQIVND (reference sequence). Trimming shortened V by 5 bases and J by 2 bases, and 13 bases separated the two germline ends. The CDR3 consists of 14 residues. The CDR3 is CASSSFQGAYEQYF. In DNA, the CDR3 is TGTGCCAGTAGTTCCTTCCAGGGAGCCTACGAGCAGTACTTC.

The rearrangement joins TRBV15 to TRBJ2-1; possible D gene TRBD1, 6 bases. Trimming left V 2 bases short and J 4 bases short, with 15 bases between. The germline gives CDR1 LNHNV, CDR2 YYDKDF (reference sequence). The CDR3 contains 16 residues. CDR3 coding DNA: TGTGCCACCAGCAGAACTAGACAGGAAGAGTACAATGAGCAGTTCTTC. It codes for CATSRTRQEEYNEQFF. The complete variable domain, with remaining parts taken from reference TRBV15 and TRBJ2-1, reads DAMVIQNPRYQVTQFGKPVTLSCSQTLNHNVMYWYQQKSSQAPKLLFHYYDKDFNNEADTPDNFQSRRPNTSFCFLDIRSPGLGDTAMYLCATSRTRQEEYNEQFFGPGTRLTVL.

The V call is TRBV27, the J call TRBJ2-1; D gene ambiguous. This CDR3 is 16 amino acids long. V was shortened by 0 bases and J by 5 bases, with 14 bases between the two germline ends. The germline V gene has CDR1 MNHEY and CDR2 SMNVEV (reference sequence). CDR3 in amino acids: CASSLSEDPPNNEQFF. Here the CDR3 DNA reads TGTGCCAGCAGTTTATCAGAGGACCCACCTAACAATGAGCAGTTCTTC.

The chain has TRBV7-9 and TRBJ2-1, with 11 nucleotides matching TRBD2. The length of the CDR3 is 17 residues. Unmatched junction bases numbered 10, after V lost 0 bases and J lost 9 bases. Germline V CDR1 and CDR2: SEHNR, FQNEAQ (reference sequence). In nucleotides, the CDR3 is TGTGCCAGCAGCTTAGCCGCGGGAGTAGCGGGAGGGGCTGAGCAGTTCTTC. This codes for CASSLAAGVAGGAEQFF.

This rearrangement joins TRBV29-1 to TRBJ1-2; TRBD1 agrees at 8 bases. Germline V gene data show CDR1 as SQVTM and CDR2 as ANQGSEA. V was pared by 1 base and J by 5 bases, with 12 bases of the junction left unmatched. This CDR3 has 16 residues. The CDR3 DNA reads TGCAGCGTTGAAGCCGGGACAGGTGGTTTGTGGTATGGCTACACCTTC. It codes for CSVEAGTGGLWYGYTF.

The V and J genes are TRBV5-6 and TRBJ2-1; a possible D gene is TRBD2 (6 bases). Per the germline V gene, CDR1 is SGHDT and CDR2 is YYEEEE. CDR3 size: 16 residues. V lost 4 bases and J 3 bases, leaving 17 bases between the germline ends. In nucleotides, the CDR3 is TGTGCCAGCAGCGGGCGCGGGGTCGGACGCTACAATGAGCAGTTCTTC. Amino acids: CASSGRGVGRYNEQFF.

The chain employs TRBV5-1 and TRBJ1-2, with no clear D. The CDR3 length is 12 residues. The V gene lost 2 bases and the J gene lost 3 bases, with 5 bases spanning the gap. Germline V gene data show CDR1 as SGHRS and CDR2 as YFSETQ. The CDR3 DNA is TGCGCCAGCAGCTTATATGACTATGGCTACACCTTC. Protein: CASSLYDYGYTF.